This paragraph reports one T cell receptor beta chain. Its antigen remains unknown. These data come from a study of blood T cells in healthy people across ages. Notes on the study in general: Older individuals had lower TCR beta diversity per million T cells (the decline was roughly linear).

The V end was cut by 6 bases, the J end by 6 bases, with 15 bases between. Per germline, CDR1 SQVTM and CDR2 ANQGSEA. This CDR3 region has 13 residues. The second PCR ran roughly 6 to 12 cycles with a sample-barcoded 5' primer and J-beta primers. TCRdb used MiXCR to reprocess the 5' RACE reads, holding one entry per CDR3 protein. The sample contains 1.4 million to 1.5 million distinct CDR3 sequences, roughly 40% of which appear only once. The sequence was collected from a woman aged 18-29 years in good health. Material: blood. This chain connects TRBV29-1 to TRBJ2-1, with D tentatively TRBD2 (7 bases). The DNA of the CDR3 is TGCAGCGTCGCAGAGGGGGGGAGCAATGAGCAGTTCTTC. Its translation: CSVAEGGSNEQFF.